A single sample gave rise to the 14 T cell receptor beta chains below, sequenced in a study of spatial heterogeneity in lung cancer. Study-level findings and limits: For expanded intratumoral alpha and beta TCRs, counts tracked tumor mutation counts.

As to time point: sample taken at primary tumor resection. Antigens of these TCRs are unknown. TCRdb analysed the 5' RACE reads with MiXCR anew, one entry per CDR3 protein. The table includes approximately 3,500 distinct CDR3 sequences, 15% detected once. The sequences come from lung tumor tissue, collected at surgery. All receptors come from a female donor with early-stage non-small cell lung cancer.

Relative to its sample, this clonotype is medium-sized. Because the library targeted alpha chains, this beta chain is an off-target read whose size means little. The V and J genes are TRBV28 and TRBJ2-3; D gene unclear. The germline V and J ends were trimmed by 4 bases and 1 base, with 9 bases remaining between them. CDR1 and CDR2 from the germline V gene are MDHEN and SYDVKM. The CDR3 length is 14 residues. CDR3 in DNA: TGTGCCAGCAGTTCGGGCAGCCGCACAGATACGCAGTATTTT. Translated, it gives CASSSGSRTDTQYF. Looking up the rest from reference TRBV28 and TRBJ2-3 gives the full variable domain: DVKVTQSSRYLVKRTGEKVFLECVQDMDHENMFWYRQDPGLGLRLIYFSYDVKMKEKGDIPEGYSVSREKKERFSLILESASTNQTSMYLCASSSGSRTDTQYFGPGTRLTVL.

This clonotype was seen a few times. This beta chain represents an off-target read in a library built for alpha chains; its size is of limited meaning. This sequence joins TRBV6-5 and TRBJ2-5; 9 bases align to TRBD2. The CDR3 length is 16 residues. V shed 3 bases and J 7 bases; nucleotides not matched to a gene: 12. Germline V lookup: CDR1 MNHEY, CDR2 SVGAGI. This CDR3 reads CASSYTASGGSGTQYF. CDR3 coding DNA: TGTGCCAGCAGTTATACAGCCAGCGGGGGGAGTGGGACCCAGTACTTC.

In its sample, this clonotype is medium-sized (0.01 to 0.1%). This beta chain appears as a stray read in a library generated for alpha chains; its size is not informative. This CDR3 is CASRAGGGTDTQYF. CDR3 coding DNA: TGCGCCAGCAGGGCTGGCGGGGGTACAGATACGCAGTATTTT. The chain has TRBV10-2 and TRBJ2-3; 7 nucleotides line up with TRBD2. J lost 3 bases, V lost 6 bases, and 6 bases had no gene match. The CDR3 sequence is 14 residues long. Looked up from germline, CDR1 is WSHSY and CDR2 is SAAADI.

By share, this clonotype ranks as medium-sized. The library was built for alpha chains, so this beta chain is an off-target read and its size means little. This rearrangement joins TRBV6-6 to TRBJ1-2; possibly TRBD1 for D (6 bases). The germline gives CDR1 MNHNY, CDR2 SVGAGI (reference sequence). The CDR3 loop spans 13 amino acids. V gave up 6 bases and J gave up 5 bases, with 13 bases separating them. The CDR3 loop reads CASSPTGLYGYTF. The CDR3 nucleotides read TGTGCCAGCAGCCCCACAGGGTTATATGGCTACACCTTC.

This clonotype is labeled as medium-sized (0.01 to 0.1%). In a library made to pick up alpha chains, this beta chain is a stray read with a size that means little. The chain joins TRBV7-3 to TRBJ2-3; unclear D gene. The CDR3 covers 16 residues. The germline CDR1 and CDR2 sequences are SGHTA and FQGTGA. Trimming stripped 0 bases from V and 2 bases from J, with 12 bases between. CDR3 in DNA: TGTGCCAGCAGCTTAACTAAGAACCCGCCCACAGATACGCAGTATTTT. This encodes CASSLTKNPPTDTQYF.

This clonotype was seen many times. As an off-target read in a library built for alpha chains, this beta chain has a frequency of little significance. The chain links TRBV7-2 to TRBJ1-2, with a weak D call TRBD1 (5 bases). With 0 bases removed from V and 3 bases from J, the gap between germline ends came to 11 bases. Germline V gene sequence: CDR1 SGHTA, CDR2 FQGNSA. The CDR3 loop spans 15 amino acids. The chain's CDR3 is CASSLAGGGYYGYTF. CDR3 in DNA: TGTGCCAGCAGCTTAGCTGGGGGTGGCTACTATGGCTACACCTTC.

By share of the sample, this clonotype is medium-sized. For a library built for alpha chains, this beta chain is a stray read; little rests on its size. The chain combines TRBV7-9 with TRBJ1-4, with D possibly being TRBD1 (6 bases). CDR3 length: 17 residues. Germline V gene lookup returns CDR1 SEHNR and CDR2 FQNEAQ (reference sequence). V was pared by 5 bases and J by 3 bases, with 19 bases between. The DNA for the CDR3 is TGTGCCAGCAGCCTTGGGATATCCGGGGGCTCTAATGAAAAACTGTTTTTT. This codes for CASSLGISGGSNEKLFF.

In this sample, this clonotype is medium-sized. The size of this beta chain means little, since it is a stray read in a library made for alpha chains. This chain uses TRBV4-1 with TRBJ1-2; 11 bases fit TRBD1. Germline CDR1 reads MGHRA; CDR2 reads YSYEKL. The CDR3 runs to 16 residues. V trimming: 4 bases; J trimming: 5 bases; junction bases outside the gene matches: 9. In nucleotides, the CDR3 is TGCGCCAGCAGCCGTCGTTTGGGACAGGGGGATTATGGCTACACCTTC. Translating gives CASSRRLGQGDYGYTF.

This clonotype is labeled as medium-sized. This beta chain came through as a stray read in a library set up for alpha chains, and its size says little. The chain carries TRBV28 and TRBJ2-7; no clear D. V was clipped by 4 bases and J by 6 bases, with 7 bases between them. This CDR3 is 11 amino acids long. CDR1 and CDR2 from the germline V gene are MDHEN and SYDVKM. This chain's CDR3 is CASSYLAEQYF. CDR3 nucleotide sequence: TGTGCCAGCAGTTACCTGGCCGAGCAGTACTTC.

This clonotype is classed as medium-sized. This beta chain is off target for a library built for alpha chains, so its abundance means little. The chain joins TRBV19 to TRBJ1-5; D gene uncertain. CDR3 length: 14 residues. V lost 4 bases to trimming and J lost 1 base, with 8 bases between them. CDR1 LNHDA and CDR2 SQIVND come from the germline V gene (reference sequence). For the CDR3, the DNA is TGTGCCAGTAGTACCCAGAAGAGCAATCAGCCCCAGCATTTT. Its protein product is CASSTQKSNQPQHF.

On this clonotype: The library was designed around alpha chains, so this beta chain is a stray read whose abundance carries little weight. This chain links TRBV6-2 or TRBV6-3 with TRBJ2-2; 11 bases match TRBD2. Trimming removed 7 bases from V and 2 bases from J; junction bases left unmatched: 3. Germline V gene sequence: CDR1 MNHEY, CDR2 SVGEGT. CDR3 length: 15 residues. This CDR3 is CASMGTSGNTGELFF. The DNA for the CDR3 is TGTGCCAGCATGGGGACTAGCGGTAACACCGGGGAGCTGTTTTTT.

This clonotype is labeled medium-sized. The library was built for alpha chains, so this beta chain is an off-target read and its size means little. The gene calls are TRBV15 and TRBJ2-7; 7 bases fit TRBD2. The J segment lost 4 bases and the V segment lost 0 bases, leaving 3 bases of the junction unmatched. CDR3 length equals 14 residues. Per germline, CDR1 LNHNV and CDR2 YYDKDF (reference sequence). Written as DNA, the CDR3 is TGTGCCACCAGCAGAGATCGGGAGGCGTACGAGCAGTACTTC. This sequence encodes CATSRDREAYEQYF.

Worth noting for this clonotype: Compared with germline, one end of the junction differs, possibly owing to a read error. This beta chain is off target for a library built for alpha chains, so its abundance means little. The chain employs TRBV7-7 and TRBJ2-1; possibly TRBD1 or TRBD2 for D (5 bases each). The CDR3 is made up of 13 amino acids. The germline V gene encodes CDR1 SSHAT and CDR2 FNYEAQ (reference sequence). CDR3 sequence: CASSPGTLNEQFF. The CDR3 DNA is TGTGCTAGCAGCCCCGGGACCTTGAATGAGCAGTTCTTC. Combining the CDR3 with reference TRBV7-7 and TRBJ2-1 gives the whole variable domain GAGVSQSPRYKVTKRGQDVTLRCDPISSHATLYWYQQALGQGPEFLTYFNYEAQPDKSGLPSDRFSAERPEGSISTLTIQRTEQRDSAMYRCASSPGTLNEQFFGPGTRLTVL.

By share, this clonotype counts as medium-sized. Since the library was made to target alpha chains, this beta chain is a stray read and its abundance is not meaningful. The V call is TRBV4-1, the J call TRBJ1-4; possible D gene TRBD1, 6 bases. Trimming took 2 bases from V and 5 from J, leaving 12 bases between them. The CDR3 extends over 15 amino acids. Germline V gene lookup returns CDR1 MGHRA and CDR2 YSYEKL. The CDR3 sequence is CASSQYRDNNEKLFF. CDR3 nucleotide sequence: TGCGCCAGCAGCCAATACAGGGATAACAATGAAAAACTGTTTTTT.